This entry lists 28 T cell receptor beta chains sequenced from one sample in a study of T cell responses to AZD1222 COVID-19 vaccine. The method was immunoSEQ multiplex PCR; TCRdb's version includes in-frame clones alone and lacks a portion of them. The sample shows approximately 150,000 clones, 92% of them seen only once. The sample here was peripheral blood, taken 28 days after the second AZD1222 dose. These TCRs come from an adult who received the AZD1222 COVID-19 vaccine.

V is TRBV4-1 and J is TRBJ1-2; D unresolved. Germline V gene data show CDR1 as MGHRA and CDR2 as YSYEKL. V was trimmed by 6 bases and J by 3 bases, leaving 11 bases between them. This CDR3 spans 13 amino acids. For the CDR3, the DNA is TGCGCCAGCAGGTCCCCCGGTGACTATGGCTACACCTTC. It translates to CASRSPGDYGYTF.

The CDR3 nucleotides are TGTGCCAGCTCAGTACGAGGAGACTATGGCTACACCTTC. Its protein is CASSVRGDYGYTF. The chain joins TRBV18 to TRBJ1-2; D gene ambiguous. The germline CDR1 and CDR2 sequences are KGHSH and LQKENI. The germline V and J ends were trimmed by 5 bases and 3 bases, with 10 bases remaining between them. This CDR3 is built from 13 residues.

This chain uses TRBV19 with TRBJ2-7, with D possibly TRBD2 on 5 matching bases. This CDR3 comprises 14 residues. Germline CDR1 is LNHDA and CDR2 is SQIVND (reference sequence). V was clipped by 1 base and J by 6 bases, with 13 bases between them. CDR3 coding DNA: TGTGCCAGTAGTATAGTAGCGTCCTTGAGCGAGCAGTACTTC. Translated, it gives CASSIVASLSEQYF.

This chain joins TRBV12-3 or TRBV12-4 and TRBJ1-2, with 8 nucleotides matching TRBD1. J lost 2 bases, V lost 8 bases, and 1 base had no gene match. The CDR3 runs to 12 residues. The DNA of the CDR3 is TGTGCCAGCCGACAGGGGAACTATGGCTACACCTTC. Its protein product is CASRQGNYGYTF.

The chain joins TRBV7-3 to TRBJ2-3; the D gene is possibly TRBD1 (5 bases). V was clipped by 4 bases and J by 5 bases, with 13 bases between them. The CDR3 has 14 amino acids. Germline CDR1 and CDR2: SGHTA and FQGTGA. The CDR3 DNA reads TGTGCCAGCAGCTCTGGACATTCCAAAGATACGCAGTATTTT. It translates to CASSSGHSKDTQYF.

The CDR3 here is CASSSGLAGAGHEQYF. The CDR3 DNA sequence: TGTGCCAGCTCCTCGGGACTAGCGGGAGCAGGTCACGAGCAGTACTTC. The chain joins TRBV28 to TRBJ2-7; the match to TRBD2 covers 14 bases. V trimming: 8 bases; J trimming: 5 bases; junction bases outside the gene matches: 11. The CDR3 covers 16 residues. Germline V gene lookup returns CDR1 MDHEN and CDR2 SYDVKM.

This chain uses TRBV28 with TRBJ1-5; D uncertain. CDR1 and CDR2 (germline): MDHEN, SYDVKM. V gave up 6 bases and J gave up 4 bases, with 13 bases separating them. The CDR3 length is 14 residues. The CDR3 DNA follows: TGTGCCAGCAGCCCCAGGCGGGAGAATCAGCCCCAGCATTTT. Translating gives CASSPRRENQPQHF.

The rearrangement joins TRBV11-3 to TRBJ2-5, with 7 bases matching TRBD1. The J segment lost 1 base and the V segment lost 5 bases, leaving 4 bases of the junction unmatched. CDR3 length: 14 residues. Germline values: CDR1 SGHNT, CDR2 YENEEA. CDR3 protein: CASSGGQSQETQYF. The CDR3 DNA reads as TGTGCCAGCAGCGGGGGACAGAGCCAAGAGACCCAGTACTTC.

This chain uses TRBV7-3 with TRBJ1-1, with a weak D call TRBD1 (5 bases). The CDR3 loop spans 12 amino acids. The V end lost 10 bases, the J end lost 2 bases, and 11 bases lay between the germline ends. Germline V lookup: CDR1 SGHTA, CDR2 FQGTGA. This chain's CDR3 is CAIGTFNTEAFF. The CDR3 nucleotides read TGTGCCATCGGGACCTTTAACACTGAAGCTTTCTTT.

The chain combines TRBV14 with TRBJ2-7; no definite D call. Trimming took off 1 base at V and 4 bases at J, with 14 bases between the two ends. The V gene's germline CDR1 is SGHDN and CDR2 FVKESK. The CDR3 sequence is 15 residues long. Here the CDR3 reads CASSQGTHSYYEQYF. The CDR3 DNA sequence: TGTGCCAGCAGCCAAGGAACGCATTCTTATTACGAGCAGTACTTC.

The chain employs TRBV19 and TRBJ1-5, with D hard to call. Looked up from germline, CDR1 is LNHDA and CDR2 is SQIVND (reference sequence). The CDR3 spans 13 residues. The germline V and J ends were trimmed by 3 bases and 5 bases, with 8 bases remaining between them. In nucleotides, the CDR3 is TGTGCCAGTAGTATTATGGGAGATCAGCCCCAGCATTTT. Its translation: CASSIMGDQPQHF. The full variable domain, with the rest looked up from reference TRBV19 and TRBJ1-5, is DGGITQSPKYLFRKEGQNVTLSCEQNLNHDAMYWYRQDPGQGLRLIYYSQIVNDFQKGDIAEGYSVSREKKESFPLTVTSAQKNPTAFYLCASSIMGDQPQHFGDGTRLSIL.

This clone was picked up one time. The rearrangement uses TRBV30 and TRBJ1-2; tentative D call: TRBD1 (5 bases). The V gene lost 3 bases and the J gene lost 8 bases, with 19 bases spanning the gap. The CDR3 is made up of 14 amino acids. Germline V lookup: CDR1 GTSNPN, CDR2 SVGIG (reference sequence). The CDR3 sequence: CAWRYTGPHGGYTF. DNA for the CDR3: TGTGCCTGGAGATACACGGGGCCCCACGGGGGCTACACCTTC.

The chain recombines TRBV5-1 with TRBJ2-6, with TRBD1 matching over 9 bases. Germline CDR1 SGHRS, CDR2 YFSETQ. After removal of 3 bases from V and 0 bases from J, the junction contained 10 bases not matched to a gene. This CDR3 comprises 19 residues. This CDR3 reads CASSSWTGDSYSGANVLTF. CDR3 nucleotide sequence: TGCGCCAGCAGCTCGTGGACAGGGGACTCCTACTCTGGGGCCAACGTCCTGACTTTC.

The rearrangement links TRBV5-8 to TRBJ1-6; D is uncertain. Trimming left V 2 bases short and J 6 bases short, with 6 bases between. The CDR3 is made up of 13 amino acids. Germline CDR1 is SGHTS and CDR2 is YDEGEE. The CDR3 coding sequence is TGTGCCAGCAGCTTTGCTATTAATTCACCCCTCCACTTT. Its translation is CASSFAINSPLHF.

CDR3 coding DNA: TGTGCCAGCAGTTTAGGGGGACCCATCTATGGCTACACCTTC. This encodes CASSLGGPIYGYTF. V gene TRBV27 combines with J gene TRBJ1-2, with D possibly matching TRBD1 (5 bases). There are 14 residues in the CDR3. Germline-derived CDR1 and CDR2 are MNHEY and SMNVEV (reference sequence). The ends were cut back, 2 bases at V and 4 bases at J, with 11 bases in the middle.

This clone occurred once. The CDR3 DNA follows: TGCGCCAGCAAACTAGCGGGCGACGACTACAATGAGCAGTTCTTC. Its protein is CASKLAGDDYNEQFF. V is TRBV5-1 and J is TRBJ2-1; the match to TRBD2 covers 9 bases. Germline loops: CDR1 SGHRS, CDR2 YFSETQ. Unmatched junction bases numbered 7, after V lost 6 bases and J lost 3 bases. The CDR3 runs to 15 residues.

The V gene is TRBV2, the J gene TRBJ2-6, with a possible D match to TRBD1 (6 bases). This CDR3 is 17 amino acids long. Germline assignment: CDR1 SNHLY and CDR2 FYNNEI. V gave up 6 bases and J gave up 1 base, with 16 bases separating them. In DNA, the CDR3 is TGTGCCAGCAGCCGCCAGGGGCGGGTATCTGGGGCCAACGTCCTGACTTTC. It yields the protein CASSRQGRVSGANVLTF.

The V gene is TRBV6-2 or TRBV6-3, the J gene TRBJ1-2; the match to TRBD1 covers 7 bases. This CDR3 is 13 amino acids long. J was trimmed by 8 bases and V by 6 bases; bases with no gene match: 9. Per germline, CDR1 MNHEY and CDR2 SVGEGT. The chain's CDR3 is CASSSGQARGYTF. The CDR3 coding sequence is TGTGCCAGCAGCTCCGGACAGGCTAGAGGCTACACCTTC.

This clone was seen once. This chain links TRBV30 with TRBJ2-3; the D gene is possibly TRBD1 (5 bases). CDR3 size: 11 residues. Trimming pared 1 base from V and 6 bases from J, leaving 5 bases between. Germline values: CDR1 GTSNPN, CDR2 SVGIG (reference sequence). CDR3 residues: CAWSAGDTQYF. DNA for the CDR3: TGTGCCTGGAGTGCAGGGGATACGCAGTATTTT.

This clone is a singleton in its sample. This chain's CDR3 is CSASFDSSGNTIYF. The CDR3 DNA is TGCAGTGCTAGTTTTGACAGCTCTGGAAACACCATATATTTT. The chain combines TRBV20-1 with TRBJ1-3, with D possibly being TRBD1 (5 bases). The CDR3 totals 14 residues. V was cut by 3 bases and J by 0 bases, with 9 bases left in between. CDR1 DFQATT and CDR2 SNEGSKA come from the germline V gene (reference sequence).

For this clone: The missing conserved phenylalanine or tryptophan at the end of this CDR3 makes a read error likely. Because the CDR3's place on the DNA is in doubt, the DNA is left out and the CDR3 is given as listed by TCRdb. This chain's CDR3 is CATSRDPQGRQAI. V gene TRBV15 combines with J gene TRBJ1-2; the table's D call, TRBD1, was not checked against the DNA. In germline, CDR1 is LNHNV, CDR2 YYDKDF (reference sequence). The CDR3 has 13 amino acids, counting both end residues.

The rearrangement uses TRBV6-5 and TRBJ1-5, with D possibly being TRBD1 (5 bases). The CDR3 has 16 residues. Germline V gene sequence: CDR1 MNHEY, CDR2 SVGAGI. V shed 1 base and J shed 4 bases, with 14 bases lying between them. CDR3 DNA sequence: TGTGCCAGCAGTTACTTCCCCAGGGTAGGGAATCAGCCCCAGCATTTT. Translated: CASSYFPRVGNQPQHF.

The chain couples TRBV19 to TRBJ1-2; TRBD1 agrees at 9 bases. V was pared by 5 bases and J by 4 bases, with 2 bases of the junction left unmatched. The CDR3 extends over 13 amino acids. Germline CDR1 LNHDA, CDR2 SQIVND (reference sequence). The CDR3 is CASSVDRGYGYTF. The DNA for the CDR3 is TGTGCCAGTAGTGTGGACAGGGGCTATGGCTACACCTTC. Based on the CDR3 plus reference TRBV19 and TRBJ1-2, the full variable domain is DGGITQSPKYLFRKEGQNVTLSCEQNLNHDAMYWYRQDPGQGLRLIYYSQIVNDFQKGDIAEGYSVSREKKESFPLTVTSAQKNPTAFYLCASSVDRGYGYTFGSGTRLTVV.

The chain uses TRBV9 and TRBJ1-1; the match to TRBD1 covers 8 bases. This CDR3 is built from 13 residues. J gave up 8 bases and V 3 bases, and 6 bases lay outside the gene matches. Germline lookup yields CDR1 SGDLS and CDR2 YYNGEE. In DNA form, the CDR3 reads TGTGCCAGCAGCGCCCTGGACAGGGTCGAAGCTTTCTTT. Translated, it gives CASSALDRVEAFF.

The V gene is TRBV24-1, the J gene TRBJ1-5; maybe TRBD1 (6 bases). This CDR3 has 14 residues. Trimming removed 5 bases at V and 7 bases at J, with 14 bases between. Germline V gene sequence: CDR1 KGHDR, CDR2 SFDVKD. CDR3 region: CATSGGAGEQPQHF. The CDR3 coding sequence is TGTGCCACCAGTGGGGGGGCAGGGGAACAGCCCCAGCATTTT.

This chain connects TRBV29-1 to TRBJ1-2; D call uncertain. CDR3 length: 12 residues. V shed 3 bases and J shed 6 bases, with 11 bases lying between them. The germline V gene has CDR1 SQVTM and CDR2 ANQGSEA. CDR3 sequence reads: CSVDRILNGYTF. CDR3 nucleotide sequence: TGCAGCGTTGACAGGATCCTCAATGGCTACACCTTC.

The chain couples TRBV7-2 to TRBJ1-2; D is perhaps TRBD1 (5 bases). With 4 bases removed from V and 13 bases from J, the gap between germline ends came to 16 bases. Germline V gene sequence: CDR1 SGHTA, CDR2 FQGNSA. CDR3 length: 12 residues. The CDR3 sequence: CASSSPGAACTF. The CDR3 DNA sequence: TGTGCCAGCAGCTCTCCTGGGGCCGCGTGCACCTTC.

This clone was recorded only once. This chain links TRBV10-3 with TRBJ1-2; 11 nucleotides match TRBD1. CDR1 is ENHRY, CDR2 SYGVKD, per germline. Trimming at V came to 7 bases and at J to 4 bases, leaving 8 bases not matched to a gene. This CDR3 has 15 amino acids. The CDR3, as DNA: TGTGCCATCAACAACCCGGACAGGGGGCCCTATGGCTACACCTTC. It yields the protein CAINNPDRGPYGYTF.